This entry lists 16 T cell receptor beta chains sequenced from one sample in a study of cytomegalovirus exposure and HLA in healthy donors. PCR used 60 Vbeta primers and 13 Jbeta primers. Here immunoSEQ multiplex PCR was the method, and the copy in TCRdb shows in-frame clones only, minus some. The sample shows roughly 200,000 clones, 70% to 90% of them seen only once. The material sequenced was PBMCs. The source of these receptors is a woman aged 25 to 39 in good health and CMV-seronegative.

CDR3 in amino acids: CASRSSGSLYEQYF. Written as DNA, the CDR3 is TGTGCCAGCAGATCTAGCGGGAGTCTTTACGAGCAGTACTTC. The rearrangement uses TRBV6-5 and TRBJ2-7; TRBD2 matches at 10 bases. The CDR3 sequence is 14 residues long. In germline, CDR1 is MNHEY, CDR2 SVGAGI. V lost 6 bases, J lost 4 bases, and 6 bases stayed unmatched.

The V gene is TRBV27, the J gene TRBJ2-5; TRBD1 might be the D (6 bases). V was pared by 2 bases and J by 5 bases, with 18 bases between. This CDR3 is built from 16 residues. In germline, CDR1 is MNHEY, CDR2 SMNVEV (reference sequence). The CDR3 bases are TGTGCCAGCAGTTTAAATCCAGGGGTAGTGGCGGAGACCCAGTACTTC. Protein product: CASSLNPGVVAETQYF.

DNA of the CDR3: TGTGCCAGCAGCCCTAGAACCGTAGACAATGAGCAGTTCTTC. This translates into CASSPRTVDNEQFF. This chain connects TRBV14 to TRBJ2-1; no clear D gene. This CDR3 spans 14 amino acids. Trimming left V 4 bases short and J 5 bases short, with 12 bases between. Germline V CDR1 and CDR2: SGHDN, FVKESK.

The gene calls are TRBV19 and TRBJ2-1; 9 bases agree with TRBD2. J gave up 4 bases and V 3 bases, and 10 bases lay outside the gene matches. Germline CDR1 LNHDA, CDR2 SQIVND (reference sequence). The CDR3 is 17 amino acids. The CDR3 bases are TGTGCCAGTAGTATTCGACCCGGACTAGCGATTTACAATGAGCAGTTCTTC. This sequence encodes CASSIRPGLAIYNEQFF.

This chain connects TRBV2 to TRBJ2-1, with TRBD1 matching 11 bases. V lost 8 bases, J lost 0 bases, and 15 bases stayed unmatched. Germline-derived CDR1 and CDR2 are SNHLY and FYNNEI. The CDR3 runs 19 residues. The chain's CDR3 is CASDKRTGGPASSYNEQFF. Written as DNA, the CDR3 is TGTGCCAGCGACAAGCGGACAGGGGGCCCCGCTAGCTCCTACAATGAGCAGTTCTTC.

The chain uses TRBV15 and TRBJ2-7; 9 bases line up with TRBD1. The trim removed 2 bases at V and 4 bases at J, leaving 6 bases unmatched. The CDR3 is 15 residues long. The germline CDR1 and CDR2 sequences are LNHNV and YYDKDF (reference sequence). For the CDR3, the DNA is TGTGCCACCAGCAGACCGGGACAGGGATTTTACGAGCAGTACTTC. Protein: CATSRPGQGFYEQYF. Using reference TRBV15 and TRBJ2-7 for the parts outside the CDR3, the full variable domain is DAMVIQNPRYQVTQFGKPVTLSCSQTLNHNVMYWYQQKSSQAPKLLFHYYDKDFNNEADTPDNFQSRRPNTSFCFLDIRSPGLGDTAMYLCATSRPGQGFYEQYFGPGTRLTVT.

This chain joins TRBV5-1 and TRBJ2-2; 12 bases match TRBD2. Per germline, CDR1 SGHRS and CDR2 YFSETQ. The J segment lost 5 bases and the V segment lost 4 bases, leaving 9 bases of the junction unmatched. The CDR3 spans 17 residues. The CDR3, as DNA: TGCGCCAGCAGCCCTAGCGGGGGGGCAGAATTGACCGGGGAGCTGTTTTTT. Its protein product is CASSPSGGAELTGELFF.

The chain carries TRBV15 and TRBJ2-5; 9 bases are a match to TRBD2. The CDR3 length is 17 residues. Germline CDR1 is LNHNV and CDR2 is YYDKDF (reference sequence). V lost 0 bases to trimming and J lost 2 bases; unmatched junction nucleotides: 7. CDR3 coding DNA: TGTGCCACCAGCAGAGATTTCGGGACTAGCTCGCAAGAGACCCAGTACTTC. Its translation: CATSRDFGTSSQETQYF.

The J gene is TRBJ2-1, the V gene TRBV7-9; TRBD1 aligns across 9 bases. Trimming cost V 0 bases and J 5 bases; bases outside gene matches: 5. Germline CDR1 reads SEHNR; CDR2 reads FQNEAQ (reference sequence). CDR3 length equals 16 residues. The CDR3 is CASSLATGGTDNEQFF. The CDR3 DNA is TGTGCCAGCAGCTTAGCGACAGGGGGGACGGACAATGAGCAGTTCTTC.

The rearrangement links TRBV7-2 to TRBJ2-7, with TRBD1 identical over 8 bases. The V segment lost 2 bases and the J segment 4 bases; nucleotides outside the gene matches: 7. The CDR3 extends over 15 amino acids. The germline V gene encodes CDR1 SGHTA and CDR2 FQGNSA. Here the CDR3 reads CASSLRRTGSYEQYF. The CDR3, as DNA: TGTGCCAGCAGCTTAAGGCGGACAGGGAGTTACGAGCAGTACTTC.

This chain uses TRBV19 with TRBJ2-3; D may be TRBD2 (6 bases). The V and J ends lost 5 bases and 6 bases respectively, with 18 bases between them. The CDR3 totals 15 residues. The germline gives CDR1 LNHDA, CDR2 SQIVND (reference sequence). The CDR3 spells CASSEPGTYPDTQYF. CDR3 sequence (DNA): TGTGCCAGTAGTGAACCCGGGACTTATCCGGATACGCAGTATTTT.

The rearrangement joins TRBV9 to TRBJ2-1; 10 positions match TRBD2. The CDR3 runs to 15 residues. Germline trimming cut 1 base from V and 7 bases from J; bases unmatched to any gene: 5. In germline, CDR1 is SGDLS, CDR2 YYNGEE. CDR3 sequence: CASSVSGRAQNEQFF. The CDR3 DNA reads as TGTGCCAGCAGCGTAAGCGGGAGGGCCCAAAATGAGCAGTTCTTC.

This chain links TRBV4-1 with TRBJ2-1; 9 nucleotides match TRBD1. The CDR3 runs 16 residues. Germline V CDR1 and CDR2: MGHRA, YSYEKL. V was clipped by 8 bases and J by 4 bases; unmatched bases: 12. As DNA, the CDR3 is TGCGCCAGCCGAGCCCCGGGACAGGGCATATACAATGAGCAGTTCTTC. Its protein product is CASRAPGQGIYNEQFF.

The chain combines TRBV4-1 with TRBJ2-7; weak D call: TRBD2 (6 bases). The germline V gene encodes CDR1 MGHRA and CDR2 YSYEKL. This CDR3 comprises 15 residues. V was cut by 1 base and J by 7 bases, with 17 bases left in between. CDR3 protein: CASSQGGFLEGEQYF. Written as DNA, the CDR3 is TGCGCCAGCAGCCAAGGGGGATTTCTGGAGGGGGAGCAGTACTTC.

J is TRBJ2-2 and V is TRBV2; D ambiguous. Per germline, CDR1 SNHLY and CDR2 FYNNEI. CDR3 length: 13 amino acids. V lost 4 bases and J 1 base, leaving 4 bases between the germline ends. The chain's CDR3 is CASSAGNTGELFF. CDR3 DNA: TGTGCCAGCAGTGCGGGGAACACCGGGGAGCTGTTTTTT.

J is TRBJ2-7 and V is TRBV18; 8 bases fit TRBD1. This CDR3 is built from 14 residues. The germline V gene encodes CDR1 KGHSH and CDR2 LQKENI. The V and J ends lost 2 bases and 4 bases, in that order; junction bases with no gene match: 4. The CDR3 DNA reads TGTGCCAGCTCACCAGACAGGGGAGGATACGAGCAGTACTTC. Its translation: CASSPDRGGYEQYF.